What follows describes a single T cell receptor (beta chain). What it binds is not known. The record originates from a study of regulatory T cells in long-lasting Graves disease. Time point specified: newly diagnosed GD, antithyroid drugs for less than 3 months. PBMC-extracted RNA yielded the TCR library. Each of the patients was recruited from an endocrinology department situated in Xi'an, China. CDR3 regions were amplified by Arm-PCR using iRepertoire HTBI primers to build TCR beta libraries. Original processing notes: Identification of gene segments yielded more than 55 TRBV and more than eleven TRBJ across samples. TCRdb re-called the multiplex PCR reads with MiXCR, one entry per CDR3 protein. The V and J calls follow TCRdb's processing rather than the paper's. The sample consists of roughly 520,000 distinct CDR3 sequences, 12% of them appearing once. General study results and limits: Having few samples may have compromised the accuracy.

These same data were also listed under a study on T cells in Graves' hyperthyroidism and ophthalmopathy. That study reports: Patients were excluded because of uncontrolled infection, other autoimmune disease, pregnancy or lactation.

This receptor was obtained from a woman aged 25-40 years with Graves disease. Sequenced here: peripheral blood mononuclear cells (PBMCs), sampled at new diagnosis, from a patient treated with antithyroid drugs.

CDR3 coding DNA: TGTGCCAGCAGCTTGTATCCCGGGAGAAACACCGGGGAGCTGTTTTTT. This codes for CASSLYPGRNTGELFF. The chain employs TRBV7-9 and TRBJ2-2; the D gene is possibly TRBD2 (6 bases). CDR3 length: 16 amino acids. Trimming removed 3 bases from V and 2 bases from J, with 13 bases in between. Germline V lookup: CDR1 SEHNR, CDR2 FQNEAQ (reference sequence).